This T cell receptor (beta chain) was sequenced in a study of blood T cell repertoires in COVID-19. At the level of the study: The study drew acute and convalescent COVID-19 samples from the United States, Italy and Spain. Sample material is recorded as cDNA or gDNA derived from T cells, B-cell-depleted T cells, or PBMCs.

The V and J ends lost 10 bases and 1 base respectively, with 11 bases between them. Looked up from germline, CDR1 is MNHEY and CDR2 is SVGAGI. The CDR3 has 12 residues. In the original analysis: Cell counts per sample came from amplifying reference gene primers. The protocol was immunoSEQ multiplex PCR, while the TCRdb copy is restricted to in-frame clones and leaves out a portion. V and J calls and clone size follow that table, whereas D and trimming were derived from the DNA. The table includes some 65,000 clones, roughly 71% detected once. This clone was found a few times. Sequenced: peripheral blood. The receptor's source is a woman aged 80 or over with acute or convalescent COVID-19. The chain joins TRBV6-5 to TRBJ2-7; tentative D call: TRBD1 (7 bases). CDR3 bases: TGTGCCACCTCAGGGGGGTCCTACGAGCAGTACTTC. The encoded protein is CATSGGSYEQYF.